The 12 T cell receptor beta chains given below trace back to one sample, sequenced in a study of blood T cell repertoires in COVID-19. Some clones are missing from TCRdb's copy, which holds only in-frame ones; the method was immunoSEQ multiplex PCR. The sample includes approximately 330,000 clones, roughly 86% seen only once; the top ten take 7.5% to 10%. Sequencing used peripheral blood. These TCRs come from a man aged 30 to 39 with COVID-19, enrolled during active disease.

The V and J genes are TRBV9 and TRBJ2-7; 7 nucleotides agree with TRBD2. Germline loops: CDR1 SGDLS, CDR2 YYNGEE. CDR3 size: 15 residues. V was pared by 4 bases and J by 2 bases, with 9 bases of the junction left unmatched. The chain's CDR3 is CASSLRGGSPYEQYF. The CDR3 DNA is TGTGCCAGCAGCCTGAGGGGAGGGTCTCCCTACGAGCAGTACTTC.

The chain employs TRBV19 and TRBJ1-4; D not certain. Germline V gene lookup returns CDR1 LNHDA and CDR2 SQIVND (reference sequence). The CDR3 spans 14 residues. Trimming took off 6 bases at V and 5 bases at J, with 13 bases between the two ends. CDR3 sequence reads: CASSPRPLNEKLFF. The DNA of the CDR3 is TGTGCCAGTAGCCCCAGGCCTCTAAATGAAAAACTGTTTTTT. The full variable domain, with the rest looked up from reference TRBV19 and TRBJ1-4, is DGGITQSPKYLFRKEGQNVTLSCEQNLNHDAMYWYRQDPGQGLRLIYYSQIVNDFQKGDIAEGYSVSREKKESFPLTVTSAQKNPTAFYLCASSPRPLNEKLFFGSGTQLSVL.

The chain links TRBV28 to TRBJ2-4; tentative D call: TRBD1 (6 bases). CDR1 and CDR2 (germline): MDHEN, SYDVKM. The CDR3 length is 16 residues. V gave up 3 bases and J gave up 7 bases, with 19 bases separating them. Here the CDR3 DNA reads TGTGCCAGCAGTTTCAGGTGGACAGCCCTGAGGAACATTCAGTACTTC. This gives the protein CASSFRWTALRNIQYF.

The V and J genes are TRBV14 and TRBJ2-6; 8 nucleotides line up with TRBD2. This CDR3 spans 18 amino acids. The V segment lost 4 bases and the J segment 4 bases; nucleotides outside the gene matches: 12. CDR1 and CDR2 from the germline V gene are SGHDN and FVKESK. Here the CDR3 DNA reads TGTGCCAGCAGCCGGGAACGGGGGGGGCCCTACGGGGCCAACGTCCTGACTTTC. This sequence encodes CASSRERGGPYGANVLTF.

The rearrangement joins TRBV5-1 to TRBJ2-5; possible D gene TRBD1, 5 bases. The CDR3 extends over 15 amino acids. The V end lost 0 bases, the J end lost 7 bases, and 16 bases lay between the germline ends. From germline, CDR1 is SGHRS and CDR2 YFSETQ. In DNA, the CDR3 is TGCGCCAGCAGCTTGGGGGCCCCCCCCACAGGGACCCAGTACTTC. Its protein product is CASSLGAPPTGTQYF.

The genes are TRBV24-1 and TRBJ1-4; 7 positions match TRBD1. J was trimmed by 5 bases and V by 4 bases; bases with no gene match: 9. This CDR3 has 16 amino acids. The V gene's germline CDR1 is KGHDR and CDR2 SFDVKD. CDR3 protein: CATSDSTGPINEKLFF. The DNA for the CDR3 is TGTGCCACCAGTGACTCGACAGGGCCTATCAATGAAAAACTGTTTTTT.

V and J are TRBV18 and TRBJ1-1; D remains ambiguous. V dropped 3 bases and J dropped 4 bases, with 12 bases sitting between them. The CDR3 contains 14 residues. Germline CDR1 and CDR2: KGHSH and LQKENI. The CDR3 DNA is TGTGCCAGCTCACCGGACGGCAGCGGCACTGAAGCTTTCTTT. This sequence encodes CASSPDGSGTEAFF.

The V gene is TRBV7-8, the J gene TRBJ2-7; D remains unclear. The germline CDR1 and CDR2 sequences are SGHVS and FQNEAQ. Trimming pared 1 base from V and 1 base from J, leaving 8 bases between. CDR3 size: 14 residues. CDR3 residues: CASSLGMESYEQYF. CDR3 DNA: TGTGCCAGCAGCTTAGGAATGGAGTCCTACGAGCAGTACTTC.

This chain joins TRBV5-5 and TRBJ1-1; 7 bases match TRBD1. J lost 7 bases, V lost 1 base, and 13 bases had no gene match. From germline, CDR1 is SGHKS and CDR2 YYEKEE (reference sequence). This CDR3 region has 16 residues. CDR3 loop: CASSLMSGGKANEAFF. The CDR3 bases are TGTGCCAGCAGCTTGATGTCAGGGGGAAAGGCAAATGAAGCTTTCTTT.

V is TRBV7-8 and J is TRBJ2-1; TRBD2 agrees at 7 bases. The CDR3 length is 16 residues. V shed 0 bases and J 8 bases; nucleotides not matched to a gene: 10. From germline, CDR1 is SGHVS and CDR2 FQNEAQ. As DNA, the CDR3 is TGTGCCAGCAGCTTAGCGGGAGGGAGCGGGGCCGATGAGCAGTTCTTC. Translating it yields CASSLAGGSGADEQFF.

V usage is TRBV3-1 (or the pseudogene TRBV3-2) and J usage is TRBJ1-1; no firm D call. The ends were cut back, 0 bases at V and 0 bases at J, with 11 bases in the middle. CDR1 is LGHDT, CDR2 YNNKEL, per germline (reference sequence). This CDR3 comprises 16 residues. CDR3 sequence (DNA): TGTGCCAGCAGCCAAGACCCGGTTCTAATGAACACTGAAGCTTTCTTT. Translation: CASSQDPVLMNTEAFF.

This chain joins TRBV6-5 and TRBJ1-2, with D possibly TRBD1 on 5 matching bases. This CDR3 has 16 amino acids. Germline V gives CDR1 MNHEY, CDR2 SVGAGI. V was clipped by 0 bases and J by 2 bases, with 13 bases between them. The CDR3 protein is CASSYSVGEENYGYTF. The CDR3 coding sequence is TGTGCCAGCAGTTACTCGGTGGGGGAGGAAAACTATGGCTACACCTTC.